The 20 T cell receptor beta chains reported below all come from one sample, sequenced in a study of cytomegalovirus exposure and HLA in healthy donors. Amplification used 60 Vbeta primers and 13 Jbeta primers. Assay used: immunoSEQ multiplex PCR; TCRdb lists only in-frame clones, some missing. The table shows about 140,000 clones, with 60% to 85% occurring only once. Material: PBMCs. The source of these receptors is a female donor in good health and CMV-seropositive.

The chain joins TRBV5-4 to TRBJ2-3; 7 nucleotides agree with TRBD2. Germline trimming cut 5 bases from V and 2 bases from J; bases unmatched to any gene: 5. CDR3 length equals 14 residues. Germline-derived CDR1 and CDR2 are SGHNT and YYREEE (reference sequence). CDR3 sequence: CASRIGTNTDTQYF. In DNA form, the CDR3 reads TGTGCCAGCAGGATCGGGACTAACACAGATACGCAGTATTTT.

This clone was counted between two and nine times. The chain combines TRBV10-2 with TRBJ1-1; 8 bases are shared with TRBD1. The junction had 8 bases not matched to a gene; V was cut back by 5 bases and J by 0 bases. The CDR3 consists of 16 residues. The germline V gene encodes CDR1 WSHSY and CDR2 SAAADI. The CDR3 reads CASSPRGRKLNTEAFF. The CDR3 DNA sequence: TGCGCCAGCAGTCCCAGGGGGCGAAAGTTGAACACTGAAGCTTTCTTT.

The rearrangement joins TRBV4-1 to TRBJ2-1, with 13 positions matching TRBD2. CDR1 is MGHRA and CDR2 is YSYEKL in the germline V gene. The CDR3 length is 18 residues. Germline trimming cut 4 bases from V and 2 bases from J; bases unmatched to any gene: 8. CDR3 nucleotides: TGCGCCAGCAGCCCGGGACTAGCGGGATTGTCGACCTACAATGAGCAGTTCTTC. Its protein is CASSPGLAGLSTYNEQFF.

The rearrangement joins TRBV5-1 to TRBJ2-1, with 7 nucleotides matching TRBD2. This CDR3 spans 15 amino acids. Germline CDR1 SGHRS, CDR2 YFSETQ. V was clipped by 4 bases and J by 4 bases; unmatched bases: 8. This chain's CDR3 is CASSGGGSMYNEQFF. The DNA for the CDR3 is TGCGCCAGCAGCGGAGGCGGGAGTATGTACAATGAGCAGTTCTTC.

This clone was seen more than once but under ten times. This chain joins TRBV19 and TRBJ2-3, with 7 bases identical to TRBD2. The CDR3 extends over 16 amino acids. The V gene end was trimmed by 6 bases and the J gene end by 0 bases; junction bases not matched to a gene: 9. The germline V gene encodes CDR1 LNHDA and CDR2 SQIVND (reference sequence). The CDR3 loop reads CASSPRAGSSTDTQYF. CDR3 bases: TGTGCCAGTAGCCCAAGAGCGGGATCCAGCACAGATACGCAGTATTTT.

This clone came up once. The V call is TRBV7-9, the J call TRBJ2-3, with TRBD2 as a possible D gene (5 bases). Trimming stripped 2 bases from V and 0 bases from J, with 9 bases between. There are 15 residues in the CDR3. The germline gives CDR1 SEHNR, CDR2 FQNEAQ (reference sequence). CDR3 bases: TGTGCCAGCAGCTTACTAGCTCCTAGCACAGATACGCAGTATTTT. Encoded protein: CASSLLAPSTDTQYF.

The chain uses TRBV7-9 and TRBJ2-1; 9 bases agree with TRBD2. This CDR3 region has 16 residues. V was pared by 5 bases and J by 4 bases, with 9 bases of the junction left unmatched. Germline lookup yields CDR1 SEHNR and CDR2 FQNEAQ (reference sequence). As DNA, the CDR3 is TGTGCCAGCAGCCGACCTTCCGGACTAGCGTACAATGAGCAGTTCTTC. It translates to CASSRPSGLAYNEQFF.

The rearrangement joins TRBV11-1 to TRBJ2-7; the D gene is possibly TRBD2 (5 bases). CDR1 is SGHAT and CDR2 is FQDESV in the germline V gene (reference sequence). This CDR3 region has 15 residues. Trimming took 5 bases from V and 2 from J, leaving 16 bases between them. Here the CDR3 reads CASSTTLEETYEQYF. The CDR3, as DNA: TGTGCCAGCAGCACCACCCTGGAGGAAACCTACGAGCAGTACTTC.

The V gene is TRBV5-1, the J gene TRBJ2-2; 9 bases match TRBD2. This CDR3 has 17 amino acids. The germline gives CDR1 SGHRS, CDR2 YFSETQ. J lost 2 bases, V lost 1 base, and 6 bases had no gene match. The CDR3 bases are TGCGCCAGCAGCTTGTTTAGCGGGAGCATTAACACCGGGGAGCTGTTTTTT. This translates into CASSLFSGSINTGELFF.

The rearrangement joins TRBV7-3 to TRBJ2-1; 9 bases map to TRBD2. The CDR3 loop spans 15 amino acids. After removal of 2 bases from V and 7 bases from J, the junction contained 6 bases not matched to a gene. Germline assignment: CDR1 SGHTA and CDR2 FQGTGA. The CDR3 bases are TGTGCCAGCAGCTTAGCGGGGGGGCCCCGGAATGAGCAGTTCTTC. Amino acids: CASSLAGGPRNEQFF. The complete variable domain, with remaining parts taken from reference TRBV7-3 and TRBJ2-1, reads GAGVSQTPSNKVTEKGKYVELRCDPISGHTALYWYRQSLGQGPEFLIYFQGTGAADDSGLPNDRFFAVRPEGSVSTLKIQRTERGDSAVYLCASSLAGGPRNEQFFGPGTRLTVL.

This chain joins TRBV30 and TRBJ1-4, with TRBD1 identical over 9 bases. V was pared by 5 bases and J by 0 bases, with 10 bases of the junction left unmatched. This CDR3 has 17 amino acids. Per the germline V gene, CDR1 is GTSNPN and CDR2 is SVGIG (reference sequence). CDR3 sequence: CAWGTGLVAATNEKLFF. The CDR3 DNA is TGTGCCTGGGGGACAGGGTTGGTAGCAGCAACTAATGAAAAACTGTTTTTT.

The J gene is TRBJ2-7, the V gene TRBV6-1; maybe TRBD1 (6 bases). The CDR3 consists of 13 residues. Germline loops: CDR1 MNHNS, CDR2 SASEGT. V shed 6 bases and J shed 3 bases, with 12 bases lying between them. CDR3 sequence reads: CASSAGQRYEQYF. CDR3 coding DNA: TGTGCCAGCAGCGCAGGACAGCGCTACGAGCAGTACTTC.

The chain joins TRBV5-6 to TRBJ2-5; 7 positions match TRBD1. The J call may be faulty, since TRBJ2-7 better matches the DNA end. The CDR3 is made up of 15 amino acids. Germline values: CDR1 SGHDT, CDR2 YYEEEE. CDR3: CASRDRTGLSYEQYF. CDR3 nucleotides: TGTGCCAGCAGGGACAGGACAGGACTCTCCTACGAGCAGTACTTC.

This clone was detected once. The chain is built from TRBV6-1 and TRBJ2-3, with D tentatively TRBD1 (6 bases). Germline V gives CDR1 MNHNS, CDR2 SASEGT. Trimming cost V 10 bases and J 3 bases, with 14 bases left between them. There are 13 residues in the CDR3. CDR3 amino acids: CAINTGLTDTQYF. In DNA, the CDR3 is TGTGCCATTAATACAGGGTTGACAGATACGCAGTATTTT.

CDR3 bases: TGTGCCAGAAGCTTGGTGACTAGCGGGAGTAGTAATGAGCAGTTCTTC. Translated: CARSLVTSGSSNEQFF. This chain connects TRBV5-3 to TRBJ2-1; TRBD2 matches at 12 bases. TRBV5-3 is designated an ORF whose function remains uncertain. CDR3 length: 16 residues. Trimming cost V 0 bases and J 7 bases; bases outside gene matches: 5.

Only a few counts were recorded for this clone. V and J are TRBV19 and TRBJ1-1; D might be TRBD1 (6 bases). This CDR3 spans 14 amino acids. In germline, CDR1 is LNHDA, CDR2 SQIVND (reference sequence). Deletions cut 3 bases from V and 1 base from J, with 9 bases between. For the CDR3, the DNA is TGTGCCAGTAGTATCGGACAGAAGAACACTGAAGCTTTCTTT. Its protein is CASSIGQKNTEAFF.

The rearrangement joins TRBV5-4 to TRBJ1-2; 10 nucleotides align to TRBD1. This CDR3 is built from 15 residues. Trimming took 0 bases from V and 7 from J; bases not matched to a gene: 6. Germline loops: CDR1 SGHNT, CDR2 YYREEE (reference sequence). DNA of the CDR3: TGTGCCAGCAGCTTGGTTGACAGGGGGCGCGGTGGCTACACCTTC. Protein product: CASSLVDRGRGGYTF.

Here the CDR3 reads CAWSVQGDQPQHF. The CDR3 DNA follows: TGTGCCTGGAGTGTACAGGGAGATCAGCCCCAGCATTTT. The chain has TRBV30 and TRBJ1-5; perhaps TRBD1 as D (6 bases). V was clipped by 0 bases and J by 5 bases, with 8 bases between them. The CDR3 contains 13 residues. Germline CDR1 reads GTSNPN; CDR2 reads SVGIG (reference sequence).

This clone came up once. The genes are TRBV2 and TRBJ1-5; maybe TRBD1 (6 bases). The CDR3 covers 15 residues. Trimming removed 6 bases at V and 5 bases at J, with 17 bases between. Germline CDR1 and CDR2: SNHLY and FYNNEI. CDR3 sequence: CASRERTAGYQPQHF. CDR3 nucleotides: TGTGCCAGCAGGGAACGGACAGCCGGTTATCAGCCCCAGCATTTT.

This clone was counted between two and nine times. CDR3 nucleotide sequence: TGTGCCAGCAGCGTAGAGGGGGCTATCACCTATAATTCACCCCTCCACTTT. It translates to CASSVEGAITYNSPLHF. The chain couples TRBV9 to TRBJ1-6; 7 bases line up with TRBD1. Unmatched junction bases numbered 5, after V lost 0 bases and J lost 2 bases. The CDR3 is made up of 17 amino acids. CDR1 and CDR2 from the germline V gene are SGDLS and YYNGEE.